This TCR beta chain was captured by sequencing in a study of T cell responses to AZD1222 COVID-19 vaccine. Trimming removed 7 bases at V and 3 bases at J, with 19 bases between. The CDR3 totals 15 residues. Germline assignment: CDR1 MNHEY and CDR2 SMNVEV (reference sequence). This clone was recorded only once. This table comes from immunoSEQ multiplex PCR, and its TCRdb copy is limited to in-frame clones, with some not included. There are over 120,000 clones in the sample; roughly 92% occur only once, and around 1.5% lies in the top ten. Sequences were derived from peripheral blood, sampled on day 0 of AZD1222 vaccination. The rearrangement links TRBV27 to TRBJ2-7, with D perhaps matching TRBD2 (5 bases). This TCR derives from an adult in good health. The CDR3 here is CASTFREVGDYEQYF. CDR3 bases: TGTGCCAGCACCTTCCGGGAAGTGGGCGACTACGAGCAGTACTTC.